The T cell receptor beta chain under discussion was sequenced for a study of T cell responses to AZD1222 COVID-19 vaccine. Study-wide points: Just 5 to 7 people given AZD1222 tested seropositive at baseline.

As concerns this clone: What it binds is unknown.

The germline V gene encodes CDR1 SGHRS and CDR2 YFSETQ. Trimming cost V 0 bases and J 5 bases, with 12 bases left between them. The CDR3 is made up of 15 amino acids. The method was immunoSEQ multiplex PCR; TCRdb's version includes in-frame clones alone and lacks a portion of them. The sample yields about 180,000 clones, 80% to 95% seen once. This chain joins TRBV5-1 and TRBJ2-1, with D perhaps TRBD1 (5 bases). The TCR comes from an adult who received the AZD1222 COVID-19 vaccine. The sample was peripheral blood, taken 28 days after the second AZD1222 dose. The CDR3 DNA reads as TGCGCCAGCAGCTTGGTTTGGACACGGAACAATGAGCAGTTCTTC. Its protein is CASSLVWTRNNEQFF.